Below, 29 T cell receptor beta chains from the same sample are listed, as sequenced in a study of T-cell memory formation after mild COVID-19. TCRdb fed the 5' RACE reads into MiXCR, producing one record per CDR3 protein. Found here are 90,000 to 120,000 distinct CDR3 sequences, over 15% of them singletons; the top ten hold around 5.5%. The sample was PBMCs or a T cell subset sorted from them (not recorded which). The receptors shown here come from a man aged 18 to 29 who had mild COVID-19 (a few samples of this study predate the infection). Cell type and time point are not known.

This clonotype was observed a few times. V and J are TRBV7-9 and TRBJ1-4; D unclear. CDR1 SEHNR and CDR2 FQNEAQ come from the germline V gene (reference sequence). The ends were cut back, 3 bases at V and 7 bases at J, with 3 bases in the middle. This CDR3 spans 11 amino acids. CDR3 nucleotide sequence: TGTGCCAGCAGCTTGTTTGAAAAACTGTTTTTT. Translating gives CASSLFEKLFF. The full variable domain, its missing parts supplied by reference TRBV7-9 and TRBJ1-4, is DTGVSQNPRHKITKRGQNVTFRCDPISEHNRLYWYRQTLGQGPEFLTYFQNEAQLEKSRLLSDRFSAERPKGSFSTLEIQRTEQGDSAMYLCASSLFEKLFFGSGTQLSVL.

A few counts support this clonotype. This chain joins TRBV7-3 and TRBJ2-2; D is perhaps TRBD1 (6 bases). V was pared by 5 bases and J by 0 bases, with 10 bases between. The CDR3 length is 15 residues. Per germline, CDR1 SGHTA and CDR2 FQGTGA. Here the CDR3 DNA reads TGTGCCAGCAGCCAGGGACACACGAACACCGGGGAGCTGTTTTTT. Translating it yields CASSQGHTNTGELFF.

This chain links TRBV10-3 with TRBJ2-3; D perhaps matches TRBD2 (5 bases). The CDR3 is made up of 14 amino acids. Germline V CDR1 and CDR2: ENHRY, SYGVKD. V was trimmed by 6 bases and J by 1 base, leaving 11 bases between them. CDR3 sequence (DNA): TGTGCCATCAGCTCGACTAACCGCACAGATACGCAGTATTTT. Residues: CAISSTNRTDTQYF.

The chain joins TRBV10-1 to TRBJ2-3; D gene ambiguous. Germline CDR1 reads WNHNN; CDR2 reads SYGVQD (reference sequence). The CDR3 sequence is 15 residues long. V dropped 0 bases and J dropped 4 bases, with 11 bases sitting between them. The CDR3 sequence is CASSESGPGADTQYF. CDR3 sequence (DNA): TGCGCCAGCAGTGAGTCCGGACCGGGCGCAGATACGCAGTATTTT.

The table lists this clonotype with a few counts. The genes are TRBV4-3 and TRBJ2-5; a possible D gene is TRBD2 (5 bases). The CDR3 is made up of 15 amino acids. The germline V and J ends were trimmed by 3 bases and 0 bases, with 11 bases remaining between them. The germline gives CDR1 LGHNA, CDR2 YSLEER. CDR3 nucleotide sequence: TGCGCCAGCAGCCAGGGAGCCACTAACCAAGAGACCCAGTACTTC. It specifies CASSQGATNQETQYF.

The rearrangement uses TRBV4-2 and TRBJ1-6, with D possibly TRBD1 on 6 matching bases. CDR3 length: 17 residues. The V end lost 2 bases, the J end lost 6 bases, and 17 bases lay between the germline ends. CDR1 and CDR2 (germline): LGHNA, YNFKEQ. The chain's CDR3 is CASSQLSHRTVNSPLHF. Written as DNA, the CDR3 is TGTGCCAGCAGCCAACTATCCCATCGGACAGTTAATTCACCCCTCCACTTT.

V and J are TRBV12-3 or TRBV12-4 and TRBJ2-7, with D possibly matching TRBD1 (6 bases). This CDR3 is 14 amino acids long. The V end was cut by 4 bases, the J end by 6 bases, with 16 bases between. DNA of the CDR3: TGTGCCAGCAGTTGGGGCAGGGGCACAGGCGAGCAGTACTTC. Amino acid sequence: CASSWGRGTGEQYF.

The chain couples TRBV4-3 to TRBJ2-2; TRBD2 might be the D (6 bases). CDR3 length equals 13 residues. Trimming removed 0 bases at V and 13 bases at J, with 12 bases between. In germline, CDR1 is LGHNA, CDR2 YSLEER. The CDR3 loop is CASSQDPGLRLFF. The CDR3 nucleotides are TGCGCCAGCAGCCAAGACCCGGGACTCCGGCTGTTTTTT.

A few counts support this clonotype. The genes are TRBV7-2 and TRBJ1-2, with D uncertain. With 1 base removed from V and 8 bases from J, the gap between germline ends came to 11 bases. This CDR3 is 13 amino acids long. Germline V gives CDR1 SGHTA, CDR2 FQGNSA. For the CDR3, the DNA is TGTGCCAGCAGCTTAGGGGAGGGAAGAGGCTACACCTTC. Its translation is CASSLGEGRGYTF.

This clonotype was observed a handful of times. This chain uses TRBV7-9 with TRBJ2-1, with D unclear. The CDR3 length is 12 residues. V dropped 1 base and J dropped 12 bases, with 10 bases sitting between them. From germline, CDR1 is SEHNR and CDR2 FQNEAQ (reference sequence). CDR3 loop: CASSLGGSSQFF. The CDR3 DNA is TGTGCCAGCAGCTTAGGGGGATCATCGCAGTTCTTC.

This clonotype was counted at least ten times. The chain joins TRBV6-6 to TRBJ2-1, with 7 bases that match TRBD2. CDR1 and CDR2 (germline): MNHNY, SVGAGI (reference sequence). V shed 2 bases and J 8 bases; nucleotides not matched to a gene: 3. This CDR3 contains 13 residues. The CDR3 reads CASSYDRGDEQFF. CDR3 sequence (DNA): TGTGCCAGCAGTTACGACCGGGGGGATGAGCAGTTCTTC.

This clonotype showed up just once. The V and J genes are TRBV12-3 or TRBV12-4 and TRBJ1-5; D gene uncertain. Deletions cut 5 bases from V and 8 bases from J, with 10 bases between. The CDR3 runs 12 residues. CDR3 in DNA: TGTGCCAGCAGTATAGACGGAAAGCCCCAGCATTTT. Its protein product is CASSIDGKPQHF.

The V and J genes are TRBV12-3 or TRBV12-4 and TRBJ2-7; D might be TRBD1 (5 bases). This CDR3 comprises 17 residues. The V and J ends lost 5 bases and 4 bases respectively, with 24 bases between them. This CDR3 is CASSPPLGRVGGYEQYF. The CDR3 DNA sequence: TGTGCCAGCAGTCCCCCGCTTGGCAGGGTCGGTGGATACGAGCAGTACTTC.

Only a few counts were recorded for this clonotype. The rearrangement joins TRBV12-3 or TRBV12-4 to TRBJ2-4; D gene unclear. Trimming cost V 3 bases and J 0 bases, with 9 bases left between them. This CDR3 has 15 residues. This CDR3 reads CASSFAFLAKNIQYF. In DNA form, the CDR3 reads TGTGCCAGCAGTTTTGCTTTTTTAGCCAAAAACATTCAGTACTTC.

CDR3 protein: CAWSPQTGEAFF. The CDR3 DNA reads TGTGCCTGGAGCCCCCAGACAGGAGAAGCTTTCTTT. The chain uses TRBV30 and TRBJ1-1, with TRBD1 as a possible D gene (6 bases). Deletions cut 3 bases from V and 8 bases from J, with 13 bases between. The CDR3 loop spans 12 amino acids. Germline V gene data show CDR1 as GTSNPN and CDR2 as SVGIG (reference sequence).

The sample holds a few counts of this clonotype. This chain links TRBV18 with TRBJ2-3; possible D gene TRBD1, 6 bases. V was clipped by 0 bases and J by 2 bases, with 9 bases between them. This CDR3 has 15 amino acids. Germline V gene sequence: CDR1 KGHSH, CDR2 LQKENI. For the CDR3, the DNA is TGTGCCAGCTCACCACCGAACAGGGCCACAGATACGCAGTATTTT. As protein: CASSPPNRATDTQYF.

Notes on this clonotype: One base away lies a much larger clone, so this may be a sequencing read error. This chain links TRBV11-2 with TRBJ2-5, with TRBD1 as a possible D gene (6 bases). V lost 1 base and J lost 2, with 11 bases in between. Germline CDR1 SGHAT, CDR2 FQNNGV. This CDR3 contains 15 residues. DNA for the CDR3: TGTGCCAGCAGCTTAGGGACAGTATGGCAAGAGACCCAGTACTTC. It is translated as CASSLGTVWQETQYF. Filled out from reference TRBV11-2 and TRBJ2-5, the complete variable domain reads EAGVAQSPRYKIIEKRQSVAFWCNPISGHATLYWYQQILGQGPKLLIQFQNNGVVDDSQLPKDRFSAERLKGVDSTLKIQPAKLEDSAVYLCASSLGTVWQETQYFGPGTRLLVL.

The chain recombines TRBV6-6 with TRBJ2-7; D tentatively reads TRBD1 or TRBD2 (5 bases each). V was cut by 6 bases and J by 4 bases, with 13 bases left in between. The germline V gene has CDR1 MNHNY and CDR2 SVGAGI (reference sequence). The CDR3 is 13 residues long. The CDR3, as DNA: TGTGCCAGCAGCTGGGGACCGCCGTACGAGCAGTACGTC. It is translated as CASSWGPPYEQYV.

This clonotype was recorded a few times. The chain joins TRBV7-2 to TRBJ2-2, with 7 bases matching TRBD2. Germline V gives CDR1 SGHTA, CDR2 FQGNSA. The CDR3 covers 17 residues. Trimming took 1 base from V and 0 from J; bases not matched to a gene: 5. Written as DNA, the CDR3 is TGTGCCAGCAGCTTAGGACGCCGGGGGGCGAACACCGGGGAGCTGTTTTTT. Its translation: CASSLGRRGANTGELFF. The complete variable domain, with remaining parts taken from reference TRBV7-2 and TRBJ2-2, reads GAGVSQSPSNKVTEKGKDVELRCDPISGHTALYWYRQSLGQGLEFLIYFQGNSAPDKSGLPSDRFSAERTGGSVSTLTIQRTQQEDSAVYLCASSLGRRGANTGELFFGEGSRLTVL.

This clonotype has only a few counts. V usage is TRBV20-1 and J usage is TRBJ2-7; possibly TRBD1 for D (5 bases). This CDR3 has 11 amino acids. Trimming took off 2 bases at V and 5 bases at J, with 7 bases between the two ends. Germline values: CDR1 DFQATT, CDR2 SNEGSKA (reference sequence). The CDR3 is CSARQGHEQYV. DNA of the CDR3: TGCAGTGCTAGACAGGGCCACGAGCAGTACGTC.

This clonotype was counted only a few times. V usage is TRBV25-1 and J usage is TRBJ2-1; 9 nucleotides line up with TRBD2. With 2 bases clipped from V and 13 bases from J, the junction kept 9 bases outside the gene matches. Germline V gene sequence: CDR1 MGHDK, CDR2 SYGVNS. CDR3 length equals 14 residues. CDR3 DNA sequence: TGTGCCAGCAGTGAACCTTTAGCGGGGGCCTACCAGTTCTTC. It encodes CASSEPLAGAYQFF.

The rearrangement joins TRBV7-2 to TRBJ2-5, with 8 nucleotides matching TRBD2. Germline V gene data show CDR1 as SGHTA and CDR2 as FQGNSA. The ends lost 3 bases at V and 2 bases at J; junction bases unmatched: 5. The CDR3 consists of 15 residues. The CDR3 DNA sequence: TGTGCCAGCAGCTTTACAGCGGGGGTGCAAGAGACCCAGTACTTC. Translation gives CASSFTAGVQETQYF.

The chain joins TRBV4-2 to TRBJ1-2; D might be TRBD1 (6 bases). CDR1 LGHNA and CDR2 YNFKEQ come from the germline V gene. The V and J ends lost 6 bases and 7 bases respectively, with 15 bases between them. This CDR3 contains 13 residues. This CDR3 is CASRVQGTGGYTF. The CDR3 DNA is TGTGCCAGCAGGGTACAGGGAACGGGTGGCTACACCTTC.

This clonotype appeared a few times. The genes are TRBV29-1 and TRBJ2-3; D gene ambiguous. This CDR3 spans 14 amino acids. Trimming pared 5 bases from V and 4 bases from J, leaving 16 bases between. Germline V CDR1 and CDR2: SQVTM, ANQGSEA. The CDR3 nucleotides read TGCAGCGTTCTCTTGCCTCCCGGATCAGATACGCAGTATTTT. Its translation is CSVLLPPGSDTQYF.

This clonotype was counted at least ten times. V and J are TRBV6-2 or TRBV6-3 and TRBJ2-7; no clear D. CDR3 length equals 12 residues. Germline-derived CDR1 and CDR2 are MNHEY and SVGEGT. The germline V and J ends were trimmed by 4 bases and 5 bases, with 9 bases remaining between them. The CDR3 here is CASSSRTDEQYF. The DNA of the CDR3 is TGTGCCAGCAGTTCTCGGACGGACGAGCAGTACTTC.

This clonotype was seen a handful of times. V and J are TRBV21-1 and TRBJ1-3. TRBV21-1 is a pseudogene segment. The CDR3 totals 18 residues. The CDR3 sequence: CASAFLRESGPSGNTIYF. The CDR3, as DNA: TGTGCCAGCGCCTTCCTAAGGGAATCGGGTCCCTCTGGAAACACCATATATTTT.

The CDR3, as DNA: TGTGCCAGCAGCTTAATGGCTTACTCTGGAAACACCATATATTTT. Its translation: CASSLMAYSGNTIYF. This chain joins TRBV7-2 and TRBJ1-3; D uncertain. V gave up 2 bases and J gave up 0 bases, with 8 bases separating them. This CDR3 is built from 15 residues. Per the germline V gene, CDR1 is SGHTA and CDR2 is FQGNSA.

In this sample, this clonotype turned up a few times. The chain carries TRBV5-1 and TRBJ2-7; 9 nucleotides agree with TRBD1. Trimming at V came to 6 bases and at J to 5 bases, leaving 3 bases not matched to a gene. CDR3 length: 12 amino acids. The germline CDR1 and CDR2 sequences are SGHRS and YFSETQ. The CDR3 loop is CASTGTGNEQYF. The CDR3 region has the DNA TGCGCCAGCACCGGGACAGGGAACGAGCAGTACTTC.

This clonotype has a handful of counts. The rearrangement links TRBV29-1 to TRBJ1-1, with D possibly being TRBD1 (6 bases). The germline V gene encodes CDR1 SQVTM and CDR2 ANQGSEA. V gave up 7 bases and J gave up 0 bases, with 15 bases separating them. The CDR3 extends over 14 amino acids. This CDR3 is CSGAMGHMNTEAFF. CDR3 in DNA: TGCAGCGGCGCCATGGGACATATGAACACTGAAGCTTTCTTT.